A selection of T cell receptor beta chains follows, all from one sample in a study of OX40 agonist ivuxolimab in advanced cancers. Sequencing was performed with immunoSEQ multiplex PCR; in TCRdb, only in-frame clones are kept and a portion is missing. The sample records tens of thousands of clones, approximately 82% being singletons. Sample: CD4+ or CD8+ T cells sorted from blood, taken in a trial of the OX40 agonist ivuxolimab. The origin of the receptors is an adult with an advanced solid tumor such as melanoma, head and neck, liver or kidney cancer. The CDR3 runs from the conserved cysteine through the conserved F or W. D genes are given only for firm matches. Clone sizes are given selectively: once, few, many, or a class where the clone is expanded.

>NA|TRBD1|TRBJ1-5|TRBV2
TGTGCCAGCAGACAGGACAGGGAGGGATATAGCAATCAGCCCCAGCATTTT
CASRQDREGYSNQPQHF
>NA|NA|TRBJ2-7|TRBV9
TGTGCCAGCAGCCCCCAAGCGCTTAGCTCCTACGAGCAGTACTTC
CASSPQALSSYEQYF
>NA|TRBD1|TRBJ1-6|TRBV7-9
TGTGCCAGCAGCTCTTCCCCGGCAGGGGGCAATTCACCCCTCCACTTT
CASSSSPAGGNSPLHF
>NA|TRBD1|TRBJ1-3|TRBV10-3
TGTGCCATTTTGAGTGGACAGGGGGCCGGAAACACCATATATTTT
CAILSGQGAGNTIYF
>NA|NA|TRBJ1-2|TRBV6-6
TGTGCCAGCAGTCCCTCAAGTATACTTAACTATGGCTACACCTTC
CASSPSSILNYGYTF
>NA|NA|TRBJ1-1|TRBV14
TGTGCCAGCACCCCTGAAATGAACACTGAAGCTTTCTTT
CASTPEMNTEAFF
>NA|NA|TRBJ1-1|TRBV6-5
TGTGCCAGCAGGCGCGAACAGGTGGGGACTGAAGCTTTCTTT
CASRREQVGTEAFF
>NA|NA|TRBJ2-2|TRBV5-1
TGCGCCAGCAGCGTGGACCCAAAGGGGGAGCTGTTTTTT
CASSVDPKGELFF
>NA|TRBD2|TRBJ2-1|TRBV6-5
TGTGCCAGCAGTTATGCTAGCGGGGCTTTGGGTGAGCAGTTCTTC
CASSYASGALGEQFF
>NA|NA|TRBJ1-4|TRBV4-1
TGCGCCAGCAGCCAAAGGTCACAGATTAATGAAAAACTGTTTTTT
CASSQRSQINEKLFF
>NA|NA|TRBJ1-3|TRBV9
TGTGCCAGCAGCGTACAGGGACCAATCTCTGGAAACACCATATATTTT
CASSVQGPISGNTIYF
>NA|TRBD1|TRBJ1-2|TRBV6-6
TGTGCCAGCAGCGCAGAGGACAGGGGGGTTCTAGGCTACACCTTC
CASSAEDRGVLGYTF
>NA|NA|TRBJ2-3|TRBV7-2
TGTGCCAGCAGCCGCGGACAGACAGATACGCAGTATTTT
CASSRGQTDTQYF
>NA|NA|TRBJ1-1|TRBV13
TGTGCCAGCAGCTTACAGGGGAACACTGAAGCTTTCTTT
CASSLQGNTEAFF
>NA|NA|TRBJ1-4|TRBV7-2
TGTGCCAGCAGCCCCAGGACGGAGAATGAAAAACTGTTTTTT
CASSPRTENEKLFF
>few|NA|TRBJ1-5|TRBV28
TGTGCCAGCAGTTTATTAAAGGGGAGCGGGTATAGCAATCAGCCCCAGCATTTT
CASSLLKGSGYSNQPQHF
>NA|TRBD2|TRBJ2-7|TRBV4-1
TGCGCCAGCAGCCGGGAAACTAGCGGGGGCTACGAGCAGTACTTC
CASSRETSGGYEQYF
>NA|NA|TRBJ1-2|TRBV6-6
TGTGCCAGCAGTTACGATCCAGGGAACTATGGCTACACCTTC
CASSYDPGNYGYTF
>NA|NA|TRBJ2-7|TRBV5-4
TGTGCCAGCAGCTTTAGGAACGAGCAGTACTTC
CASSFRNEQYF
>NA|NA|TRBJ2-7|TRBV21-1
TGTGCCAGCAGCAAATCATGGCCTAGGGAGAGGGTAAGGTACGAGCAGTACTTC
CASSKSWPRERVRYEQYF
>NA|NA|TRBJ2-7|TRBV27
TGTGCCAGCAGTTTATTGGGGGGTTTCACCTACGAGCAGTACTTC
CASSLLGGFTYEQYF
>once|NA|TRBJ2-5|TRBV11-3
TGTGCCAGCAGCCCCTCTGAGGGGGAGACCCAGTACTTC
CASSPSEGETQYF
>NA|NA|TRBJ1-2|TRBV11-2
TGTGCCAGCAGCTTAACCGTCTTGCGAGGGTATGGCTACACCTTC
CASSLTVLRGYGYTF
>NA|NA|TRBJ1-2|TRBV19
TGTGCCAGTAGCTTCGGCCGCTATGGCTACACCTTC
CASSFGRYGYTF
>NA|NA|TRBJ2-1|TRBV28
TGTGCCAGCACCGGGCTGTTAAGCTCCTACAATGAGCAGTTCTTC
CASTGLLSSYNEQFF
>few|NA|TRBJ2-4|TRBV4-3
TGCGCCAGCAGCCAAGAACGTGGAGGGGCCAAAAACATTCAGTACTTC
CASSQERGGAKNIQYF
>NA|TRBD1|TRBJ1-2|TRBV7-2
TGTGCCAGCAGCCGCCCGGACAGGGTAGGTGGAGGCTACACCTTC
CASSRPDRVGGGYTF
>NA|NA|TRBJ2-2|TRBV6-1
TGTGCCAGCAGTGAAGCGGTGAAGGGTAGGACCGGGGAGCTGTTTTTT
CASSEAVKGRTGELFF
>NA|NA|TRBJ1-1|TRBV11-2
TGTGCCAGCAGCCGCTCCGGGGGCCCCGGGGAAGCTTTCTTT
CASSRSGGPGEAFF
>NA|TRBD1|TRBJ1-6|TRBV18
TGTGCCAGCTCCGGGACAGGGGGAAATCACCTCCACTTT
CASSGTGGNHLHF